Listed below are T cell receptor beta chains from one sample, sequenced in a study of T cell responses to AZD1222 COVID-19 vaccine. Sequencing was performed with immunoSEQ multiplex PCR; in TCRdb, only in-frame clones are kept and a portion is missing. There are some 250,000 clones in the sample; 85% to 95% occur only once, and roughly 0.5% lies in the top ten. The sequenced sample was peripheral blood, obtained 28 days after the second AZD1222 dose. These TCRs come from an adult who received the AZD1222 COVID-19 vaccine. The CDR3 runs from the conserved cysteine through the conserved F or W. Each record gives: CDR3 DNA, CDR3 protein, J gene, V gene, D gene, clone size. D genes are given only for firm matches. Clone size is shown for a subset of rows, as once, few, many or a class of expanded clone.

CDR3 DNA: TGCGCCAGCAGCTTGCACCTAACGGGCAAAAACATTCAGTACTTC
CDR3 protein: CASSLHLTGKNIQYF
J gene: TRBJ2-4
V gene: TRBV5-1
D gene: .
clone size: .

CDR3 DNA: TGCAGTGCTACACCAATCTACGAGCAGTACTTC
CDR3 protein: CSATPIYEQYF
J gene: TRBJ2-7
V gene: TRBV20-1
D gene: .
clone size: .

CDR3 DNA: TGTGCCAGCAGGCGGACAGGACGGGCTGAAGCTTTCTTT
CDR3 protein: CASRRTGRAEAFF
J gene: TRBJ1-1
V gene: TRBV6-5
D gene: TRBD1
clone size: .

CDR3 DNA: TGTGCCAGCAGCCAACGCGAGTCAATACAGGCAGATACGCAGTATTTT
CDR3 protein: CASSQRESIQADTQYF
J gene: TRBJ2-3
V gene: TRBV3-1/TRBV3-2
D gene: .
clone size: once

CDR3 DNA: TGTGCCAGCAGCCCCAAGACCCGGCGGGAGCAGTACTTC
CDR3 protein: CASSPKTRREQYF
J gene: TRBJ2-7
V gene: TRBV7-2
D gene: .
clone size: .

CDR3 DNA: TGTGCCAGCAGTGAGGGCCCGTATGGCTACACCTTC
CDR3 protein: CASSEGPYGYTF
J gene: TRBJ1-2
V gene: TRBV2
D gene: .
clone size: .

CDR3 DNA: TGCGCCAGCAGCTTGGCCGGCAGGGGGTCACCCCTCCACTTT
CDR3 protein: CASSLAGRGSPLHF
J gene: TRBJ1-6
V gene: TRBV5-1
D gene: TRBD1
clone size: .

CDR3 DNA: TGTGCCAGCAGCTCAGTCTCCTACAATGAGCAGTTCTTC
CDR3 protein: CASSSVSYNEQFF
J gene: TRBJ2-1
V gene: TRBV28
D gene: .
clone size: .

CDR3 DNA: TGTGCCAGCAGCTTAGGGACAGGGAACACTGAAGCTTTCTTT
CDR3 protein: CASSLGTGNTEAFF
J gene: TRBJ1-1
V gene: TRBV11-3
D gene: TRBD1
clone size: .

CDR3 DNA: TGTGCCAGCAGCCCGAGACACCTGGGACAGCAAGAGACCCAGTACTTC
CDR3 protein: CASSPRHLGQQETQYF
J gene: TRBJ2-5
V gene: TRBV13
D gene: TRBD1
clone size: .

CDR3 DNA: TGTGCCAGCGGACGGACAGGCTCCTACGAGCAGTACTTC
CDR3 protein: CASGRTGSYEQYF
J gene: TRBJ2-7
V gene: TRBV5-4
D gene: TRBD1
clone size: once

CDR3 DNA: TGCGCCAGCAGTGAGCTGGACAGTCGATCCTACGAGCAGTACTTC
CDR3 protein: CASSELDSRSYEQYF
J gene: TRBJ2-7
V gene: TRBV10-1
D gene: .
clone size: .

CDR3 DNA: TGTGCCAGCAGCCCCGGTGGGCCGGGCTCTGGAAACACCATATATTTT
CDR3 protein: CASSPGGPGSGNTIYF
J gene: TRBJ1-3
V gene: TRBV9
D gene: .
clone size: .

CDR3 DNA: TGTGCCAGCATGAGGACTAGAAGGTGGGATGAGCAGTTCTTC
CDR3 protein: CASMRTRRWDEQFF
J gene: TRBJ2-1
V gene: TRBV6-5
D gene: TRBD2
clone size: .

CDR3 DNA: TGTGCCAGCAGAACGGGACAGGGGGGAGCCATTATAACTTTTGGCTACACCTTC
CDR3 protein: CASRTGQGGAIITFGYTF
J gene: TRBJ1-2
V gene: TRBV28
D gene: TRBD1
clone size: .

CDR3 DNA: TGTGCCAGCAGCCCGGCCGGGCGGGGGACAGGAGACGAAAAACTGTTTTTT
CDR3 protein: CASSPAGRGTGDEKLFF
J gene: TRBJ1-4
V gene: TRBV7-2
D gene: TRBD1
clone size: .

CDR3 DNA: TGTGCCAGCATACGCAAGGGCACAGATACGCAGTATTTT
CDR3 protein: CASIRKGTDTQYF
J gene: TRBJ2-3
V gene: TRBV21-1
D gene: .
clone size: .

CDR3 DNA: TGCGCCAGCAGCCTGGGACAGGGGTTCACTGAAGCTTTCTTT
CDR3 protein: CASSLGQGFTEAFF
J gene: TRBJ1-1
V gene: TRBV5-1
D gene: TRBD1
clone size: .

CDR3 DNA: TGTGCCAGCGCCCACGGACGGGGAGGGGACGAGCAGTACTTC
CDR3 protein: CASAHGRGGDEQYF
J gene: TRBJ2-7
V gene: TRBV7-9
D gene: TRBD2
clone size: once

CDR3 DNA: TGTGCCAGCTCACCGCCGGGCAGAACCGGCGCAGATACGCAGTATTTT
CDR3 protein: CASSPPGRTGADTQYF
J gene: TRBJ2-3
V gene: TRBV18
D gene: .
clone size: .

CDR3 DNA: TGCAGTGCTAGTCAAAACAGGGGTTCGGGCTATAATTCACCCCTCCACTTT
CDR3 protein: CSASQNRGSGYNSPLHF
J gene: TRBJ1-6
V gene: TRBV20-1
D gene: TRBD1
clone size: .

CDR3 DNA: TGTGCCAGCAGCTCCACGAGGGCATACTCTGGAAACACCATATATTTT
CDR3 protein: CASSSTRAYSGNTIYF
J gene: TRBJ1-3
V gene: TRBV7-8
D gene: .
clone size: few

CDR3 DNA: TGCGCCAGCAGCTTGGGAATGACGGACTATGGCTACACCTTC
CDR3 protein: CASSLGMTDYGYTF
J gene: TRBJ1-2
V gene: TRBV5-1
D gene: .
clone size: .

CDR3 DNA: TGTGCCAGCAGCTTAGACCCGGGACTAGCGGGGGGGTCCTACAATGAGCAGTTCTTC
CDR3 protein: CASSLDPGLAGGSYNEQFF
J gene: TRBJ2-1
V gene: TRBV13
D gene: TRBD2
clone size: .

CDR3 DNA: TGTGCCAGCAGCTTGACGGGGGCGCTTACTAATGAAAAACTGTTTTTT
CDR3 protein: CASSLTGALTNEKLFF
J gene: TRBJ1-4
V gene: TRBV5-4
D gene: .
clone size: .

CDR3 DNA: TGTGCCAGCAGCTTGGGAGCGGGAGGCTACGAGCAGTACTTC
CDR3 protein: CASSLGAGGYEQYF
J gene: TRBJ2-7
V gene: TRBV7-3
D gene: TRBD2
clone size: .

CDR3 DNA: TGCGCCAGCAGCCCACAGGGGCTGACCTACAATGAGCAGTTCTTC
CDR3 protein: CASSPQGLTYNEQFF
J gene: TRBJ2-1
V gene: TRBV4-1
D gene: TRBD1
clone size: .

CDR3 DNA: TGTGCCAGCCGGGAACGACTAGCGGGGAAAGAGACCCAGTACTTC
CDR3 protein: CASRERLAGKETQYF
J gene: TRBJ2-5
V gene: TRBV28
D gene: TRBD2
clone size: .

CDR3 DNA: TGTGCCAGCAGCTTTACAGGGGGTTCTAACTATGGCTACACCTTC
CDR3 protein: CASSFTGGSNYGYTF
J gene: TRBJ1-2
V gene: TRBV9
D gene: TRBD1
clone size: .

CDR3 DNA: TGTGCCAGCAGCTTGGACTACAATGAGCAGTTCTTC
CDR3 protein: CASSLDYNEQFF
J gene: TRBJ2-1
V gene: TRBV7-2
D gene: .
clone size: .

CDR3 DNA: TGTGCCAGCAGCTTCAATGAGCAGTTCTTC
CDR3 protein: CASSFNEQFF
J gene: TRBJ2-1
V gene: TRBV7-9
D gene: .
clone size: .

CDR3 DNA: TGTGCCACCAGTCGAGGTCAAGAGACCCAGTACTTC
CDR3 protein: CATSRGQETQYF
J gene: TRBJ2-5
V gene: TRBV24-1
D gene: .
clone size: .

CDR3 DNA: TGCGCCAGCAGATCCGGGACAGGAGGGAACGAGCAGTACTTC
CDR3 protein: CASRSGTGGNEQYF
J gene: TRBJ2-7
V gene: TRBV5-1
D gene: TRBD1
clone size: .

CDR3 DNA: TGTGCCAGCAGTTTAATGGACGGGGGGGCCGGGACTAGCACAGATACGCAGTATTTT
CDR3 protein: CASSLMDGGAGTSTDTQYF
J gene: TRBJ2-3
V gene: TRBV28
D gene: TRBD2
clone size: .

CDR3 DNA: TGTGCCAGCAGCCCAGGCGGGGGCTCGGCTGAAGCTTTCTTT
CDR3 protein: CASSPGGGSAEAFF
J gene: TRBJ1-1
V gene: TRBV7-3
D gene: .
clone size: .

CDR3 DNA: TGTGCCAGCAGCCGGGGGACCCCAGAGCCCTACGAGCAGTACTTC
CDR3 protein: CASSRGTPEPYEQYF
J gene: TRBJ2-7
V gene: TRBV4-2
D gene: .
clone size: .

CDR3 DNA: TGTGCCAGCAGCCAACAGGGGTCCTACGAGCAGTACTTC
CDR3 protein: CASSQQGSYEQYF
J gene: TRBJ2-7
V gene: TRBV3-1/TRBV3-2
D gene: .
clone size: .

CDR3 DNA: TGTGCCAGTAGCCTAGGGGCGGAATCCTACAATGAGCAGTTCTTC
CDR3 protein: CASSLGAESYNEQFF
J gene: TRBJ2-1
V gene: TRBV19
D gene: .
clone size: .

CDR3 DNA: TGTGCCAGCAGTTCCCGGGTCTTCAACTATAATTCACCCCTCCACTTT
CDR3 protein: CASSSRVFNYNSPLHF
J gene: TRBJ1-6
V gene: TRBV27
D gene: .
clone size: .

CDR3 DNA: TGCAGCATTACCCCGGGACAGGGATATGGCTACACCTTC
CDR3 protein: CSITPGQGYGYTF
J gene: TRBJ1-2
V gene: TRBV29-1
D gene: TRBD1
clone size: .